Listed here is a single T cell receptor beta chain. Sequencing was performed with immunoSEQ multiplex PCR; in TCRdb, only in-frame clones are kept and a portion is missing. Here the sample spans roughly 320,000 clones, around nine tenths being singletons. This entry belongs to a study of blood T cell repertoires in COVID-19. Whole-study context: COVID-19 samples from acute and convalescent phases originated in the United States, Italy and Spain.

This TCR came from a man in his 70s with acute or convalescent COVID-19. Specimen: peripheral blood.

The CDR3 nucleotides read TGCGCCAGCAGCTTGTCCGGGGGCTCCTACGAGCAGTACTTC. Amino acids: CASSLSGGSYEQYF. V usage is TRBV5-1 and J usage is TRBJ2-7; D might be TRBD2 (6 bases). The CDR3 totals 14 residues. The V end was cut by 1 base, the J end by 0 bases, with 8 bases between. Germline V gene lookup returns CDR1 SGHRS and CDR2 YFSETQ.